This T cell receptor (beta chain) is drawn from a study of blood T cell repertoires in COVID-19. Looking at the study overall: From T cells, B-cell-depleted T cells, or PBMCs came the material, which was cDNA or gDNA.

Some clones are missing from TCRdb's copy, which holds only in-frame ones; the method was immunoSEQ multiplex PCR. The repertoire includes 130,000 or so clones, approximately 85% of them detected once, and roughly 4% sits in the top ten. The germline CDR1 and CDR2 sequences are SEHNR and FQNEAQ (reference sequence). The CDR3 contains 15 residues. V was clipped by 5 bases and J by 7 bases; unmatched bases: 11. The chain couples TRBV7-9 to TRBJ1-1; 9 bases are shared with TRBD1. The specimen sequenced was peripheral blood. The origin of this receptor is a human donor in a cohort sampled during active COVID-19. CDR3 loop: CASSPQQGAMNEAFF. DNA of the CDR3: TGTGCCAGCAGCCCTCAACAGGGGGCGATGAATGAAGCTTTCTTT.